The text below deals with one T cell receptor beta chain. The sample comes from a study of blood T cell repertoires in COVID-19. The CDR3 is 15 amino acids. Sequenced by immunoSEQ multiplex PCR; TCRdb stores in-frame clones only, minus some. Here the sample spans about 190,000 clones, about 85% being singletons. Source material: peripheral blood. The V gene is TRBV12-2, the J gene TRBJ2-1; the D segment call TRBD1 is taken from the table without a DNA check. TRBV12-2 represents a pseudogene. The sequence was obtained from a human donor in a cohort sampled during active COVID-19. The CDR3 spells CASRLKGAYYNEQFF. CDR3 bases: TGTGCAAGTCGCTTAAAAGGGGCCTATTACAATGAGCAGTTCTTC.